This T cell receptor beta chain was sequenced during a study of identical twins (dated by TCRdb to the mid-2010s). About the study as a whole: TCR alpha and beta repertoires from monozygotic twins, unrelated adults of various ages and cord blood were deep-sequenced to test whether fetal clonotypes persist. Replicate twin experiments were performed at different times using different library preparation protocols to rule out contamination. Summary of the overall study and its limitations: In monozygotic twins, out-of-frame TCR alpha sharing was systematically underestimated by recombination models, although the models agreed with sharing between unrelated individuals. Out-of-frame TCR alpha sequences shared between twins showed an excess of low generation-probability sequences compared with coincidental sharing between unrelated individuals. Fewer insertions were carried by abundant cord blood beta clonotypes, a similar but weaker trend appeared in young adult naive repertoires, and no such trend appeared in memory repertoires. Excess twin sharing in beta out-of-frame sequences was weaker because fewer shared sequences lowered the signal-to-noise ratio. Because the same donors could not be followed over many years, the conclusions depended on cross-sectional statistical analysis. Zero-insertion analyses could be partly confounded by invariant T cells such as MAIT and iNKT, though diverse VJ usage argued against such confounding for most clonotypes.

This clonotype was observed a handful of times. This receptor's antigen is unknown. The record has no base qualities; no much larger clone is one base away. Every donor in the study was a healthy Caucasian. Library creation used 5' RACE. The run used an Illumina HiSeq 2000. Template switching introduced a universal primer binding site; the final cDNA contained a unique molecular identifier, enabling accurate counting of TCR cDNA molecules. First-strand cDNA for TCR alpha and beta chains was synthesized from specific primers in the conserved constant-segment region. To control for contamination, every cDNA library carried two barcodes: a SMART-Mk sample barcode plus Illumina barcodes. TruSeq adapter sequences along with Illumina sample barcodes were introduced in two successive PCR steps. Sequencing of the TCR alpha and beta cDNA libraries was done on the Illumina HiSeq platform using custom primers. The authors' analysis ran thus. Raw reads were processed with MiGEC to extract unique molecular identifiers, and MiXCR was used to determine CDR3 positions. Recombination models were inferred per individual with the repgenHMM and IGoR tools using an EM algorithm. Shared clonotypes were analyzed with the tcR package in R, and sharing was normalized by the product of cloneset sizes. To study raw recombination free of thymic and clonal selection effects, out-of-frame nonproductive sequences were analyzed. The raw public data were reprocessed by TCRdb itself: fastp quality trimming at Q25, MiXCR clonotype calling, in-frame beta chains only. Every distinct CDR3 protein forms one entry, paired with its most common genes and DNA. These V and J calls originate from TCRdb's pipeline instead of the authors' own analysis. The sample data list 1.5 million to 2 million distinct CDR3 sequences, and under 35% of these were observed just once. The ten largest make up 0.25% to 0.3% of the sample.

Taken from the germline V gene, the CDR1 and CDR2 loops are SGHRS and YFSETQ. From V the trimming removes 4 bases and from J it removes 0 bases, while the gene matches leave 4 bases of the junction unaccounted for. The CDR3 holds 16 amino acids from the cysteine to the phenylalanine. CDR3 DNA only is kept here, 48 bases in frame from base 1. This sequence uses TRBV5-1 and TRBJ1-6, with 7 bases in between that match TRBD1. This clonotype was sampled from a newborn girl in good health. Sequencing input: cord blood. The encoded CDR3 is CASSQTGYSYNSPLHF. The DNA sequence is as follows: TGCGCCAGCAGCCAGACAGGGTACTCCTATAATTCACCCCTCCACTTT.